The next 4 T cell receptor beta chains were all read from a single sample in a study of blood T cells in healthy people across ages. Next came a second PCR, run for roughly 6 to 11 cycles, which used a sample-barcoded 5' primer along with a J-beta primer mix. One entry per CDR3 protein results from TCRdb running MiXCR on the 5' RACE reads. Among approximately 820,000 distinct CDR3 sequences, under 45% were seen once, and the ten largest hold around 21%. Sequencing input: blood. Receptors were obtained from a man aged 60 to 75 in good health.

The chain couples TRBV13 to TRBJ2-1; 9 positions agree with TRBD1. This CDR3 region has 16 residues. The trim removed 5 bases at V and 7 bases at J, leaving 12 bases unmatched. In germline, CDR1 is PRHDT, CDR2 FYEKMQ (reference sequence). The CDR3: CASSPHMGQGQNEQFF. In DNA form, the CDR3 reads TGTGCCAGCAGCCCTCATATGGGACAGGGTCAAAATGAGCAGTTCTTC.

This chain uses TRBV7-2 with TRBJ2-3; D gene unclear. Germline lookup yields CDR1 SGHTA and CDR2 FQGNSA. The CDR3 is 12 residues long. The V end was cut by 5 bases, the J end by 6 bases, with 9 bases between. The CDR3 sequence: CASSAPMDTQYF. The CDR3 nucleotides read TGTGCCAGCAGCGCCCCCATGGATACGCAGTATTTT.

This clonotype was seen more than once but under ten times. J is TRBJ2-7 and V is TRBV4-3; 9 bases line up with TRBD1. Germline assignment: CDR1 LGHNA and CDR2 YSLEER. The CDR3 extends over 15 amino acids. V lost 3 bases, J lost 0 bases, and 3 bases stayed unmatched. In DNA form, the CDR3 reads TGCGCCAGCAGCCAGTTGGACAGGGGCTCCTACGAGCAGTACTTC. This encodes CASSQLDRGSYEQYF.

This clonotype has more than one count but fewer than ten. CDR3 amino acids: CASSIQTEASYEQYF. In DNA form, the CDR3 reads TGTGCCAGCAGCATACAGACGGAGGCGTCCTACGAGCAGTACTTC. J is TRBJ2-7 and V is TRBV13; a weak D match, TRBD2 (5 bases). Germline CDR1 is PRHDT and CDR2 is FYEKMQ (reference sequence). Trimming took off 5 bases at V and 1 base at J, with 15 bases between the two ends. The CDR3 has 15 residues.